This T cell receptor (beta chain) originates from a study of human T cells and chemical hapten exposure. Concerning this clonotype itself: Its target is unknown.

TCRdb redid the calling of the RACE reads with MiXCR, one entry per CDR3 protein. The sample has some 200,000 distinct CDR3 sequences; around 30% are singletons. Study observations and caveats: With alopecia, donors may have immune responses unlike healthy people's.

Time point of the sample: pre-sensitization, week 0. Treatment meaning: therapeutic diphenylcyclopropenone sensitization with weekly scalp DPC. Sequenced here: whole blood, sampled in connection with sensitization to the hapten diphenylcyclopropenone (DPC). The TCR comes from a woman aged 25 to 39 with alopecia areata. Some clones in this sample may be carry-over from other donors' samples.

Here the CDR3 DNA reads TGTGCCAGCAGTTTCGGAGACACCGGGGAGCTGTTTTTT. Translation: CASSFGDTGELFF. The chain combines TRBV28 with TRBJ2-2; D ambiguous. This CDR3 has 13 residues. Germline assignment: CDR1 MDHEN and CDR2 SYDVKM. V gave up 3 bases and J gave up 3 bases, with 5 bases separating them.